This TCR beta chain was obtained from a study of technical replicates of blood from a handful of donors. Clones were sequenced by immunoSEQ multiplex PCR, and TCRdb holds only the in-frame ones, with some missing. The repertoire includes tens of thousands of clones, around nine tenths of them detected once, and about 4.5% sits in the top ten. Germline loops: CDR1 DFQATT, CDR2 SNEGSKA (reference sequence). This CDR3 contains 11 residues. V shed 5 bases and J 4 bases; nucleotides not matched to a gene: 1. V usage is TRBV20-1 and J usage is TRBJ2-7, with TRBD2 identical over 8 bases. The receptor's source is a human donor in good health. Some clones in this sample may be carry-over from other donors' samples. Material: PBMCs. In DNA, the CDR3 is TGCAGTGCTCCGGGGGGGTACGAGCAGTACTTC. It is translated as CSAPGGYEQYF.